This paragraph reports one T cell receptor beta chain. These data belong to a study of blood T cell repertoires in COVID-19. Whole-study context: Donors in the United States, Italy and Spain gave samples during acute or convalescent COVID-19. PBMCs, B-cell-depleted T cells, or T cells provided the cDNA or gDNA that made up the material.

This table comes from immunoSEQ multiplex PCR, and its TCRdb copy is limited to in-frame clones, with some not included. The table has about 280,000 clones, approximately 85% seen once. There are 16 residues in the CDR3. The V gene end was trimmed by 0 bases and the J gene end by 4 bases; junction bases not matched to a gene: 7. The V gene's germline CDR1 is MNHEY and CDR2 SVGAGI. The chain employs TRBV6-5 and TRBJ1-1; 8 nucleotides match TRBD1. The source is a man between 45 and 60 years old with active or convalescent COVID-19. Sequenced material: peripheral blood. In nucleotides, the CDR3 is TGTGCCAGCAGTTACTCGATCCAGGGGGCCAGCACTGAAGCTTTCTTT. This sequence encodes CASSYSIQGASTEAFF.